The rows below give T cell receptor beta chains drawn from one sample of a study of cytomegalovirus exposure and HLA in healthy donors. Using immunoSEQ multiplex PCR, the repertoire was profiled, and TCRdb retains in-frame clones only, with some absent. The table includes around 86,000 clones, over 85% detected once. Source material: PBMCs. Source of these receptors: a woman in her 30s in good health and CMV-seropositive. The CDR3 runs from the conserved cysteine through the conserved F or W. A D gene is named only where the DNA matches it firmly. Clone size is given for some rows only: seen once, a few or many times, or a class if the clone is expanded.

TRBD2 - TRBJ2-7 TRBV30 CAWSVLAGVGEQYF TGTGCCTGGAGTGTTCTAGCGGGAGTGGGTGAGCAGTACTTC
TRBD2 - TRBJ2-7 TRBV25-1 CASRGTTYEQYF TGTGCCAGCAGGGGGACTACCTACGAGCAGTACTTC
TRBD2 - TRBJ2-2 TRBV19 CASRQGLAVNTGELFF TGTGCCAGTAGACAAGGACTAGCGGTGAACACCGGGGAGCTGTTTTTT
TRBD1 - TRBJ2-5 TRBV7-3 CASSPGGAEETQYF TGTGCCAGCAGCCCAGGGGGCGCGGAAGAGACCCAGTACTTC
TRBD1 - TRBJ1-2 TRBV28 CASREGTGRHGYTF TGTGCCAGCAGGGAAGGGACAGGGCGTCATGGCTACACCTTC
TRBD2 once TRBJ2-3 TRBV9 CASSVGLAGTDTQYF TGTGCCAGCAGCGTGGGACTAGCGGGCACAGATACGCAGTATTTT
TRBD2 once TRBJ2-1 TRBV4-3 CASSQALLAGGSNEQFF TGCGCCAGCAGCCAAGCCCTACTAGCGGGAGGTTCCAATGAGCAGTTCTTC
- - TRBJ2-7 TRBV9 CASSPLIFSPLQAWLLDEQYF TGTGCCAGCAGCCCCCTTATATTTTCCCCCCTACAGGCTTGGCTACTTGACGAGCAGTACTTC
TRBD1 - TRBJ2-3 TRBV5-8 CASSWWVTGKVTDTQYF TGTGCCAGCAGCTGGTGGGTGACAGGGAAAGTGACAGATACGCAGTATTTT
TRBD1 - TRBJ1-4 TRBV18 CASSPPRQGDEKLFF TGTGCCAGCTCACCCCCGAGGCAGGGGGACGAAAAACTGTTTTTT
- once TRBJ2-1 TRBV18 CASSAVSGNSYNEQFF TGTGCCAGCTCAGCTGTGTCCGGTAACTCCTACAATGAGCAGTTCTTC
- - TRBJ2-2 TRBV7-2 CASSLSRLNTGELFF TGTGCCAGCAGCTTATCTAGATTGAACACCGGGGAGCTGTTTTTT
- - TRBJ1-1 TRBV29-1 CSVEERFEAFF TGCAGCGTTGAAGAGCGGTTTGAAGCTTTCTTT
TRBD2 - TRBJ2-6 TRBV19 CASSTSKGTSGKWGVGANVLTF TGTGCCAGTAGTACCTCAAAAGGGACTAGCGGGAAATGGGGTGTAGGGGCCAACGTCCTGACTTTC
- - TRBJ2-5 TRBV5-1 CASSTGFRETQYF TGCGCCAGCAGCACAGGCTTTCGGGAGACCCAGTACTTC
TRBD1 - TRBJ1-2 TRBV9 CASSANKQGDYGYTF TGTGCCAGCAGCGCCAACAAACAGGGGGACTATGGCTACACCTTC
TRBD2 - TRBJ2-1 TRBV2 CASRGLAGGNEQFF TGTGCCAGCAGGGGACTAGCGGGAGGCAATGAGCAGTTCTTC
- few TRBJ2-5 TRBV5-5 CASSLVRGKETQYF TGTGCCAGCAGCTTGGTTCGCGGAAAAGAGACCCAGTACTTC
- - TRBJ2-6 TRBV7-9 CASSLVAGANVLTF TGTGCCAGCAGCTTAGTAGCTGGGGCCAACGTCCTGACTTTC
- - TRBJ1-1 TRBV6-5 CASSFGSNTEAFF TGTGCCAGCAGTTTCGGGTCGAACACTGAAGCTTTCTTT